Below, 8 T cell receptor beta chains from the same sample are listed, as sequenced in a study of cytotoxic CD8 clonotypes in ibrutinib-treated CLL. Only in-frame clones appear in the TCRdb table, and some are missing; sequencing was by immunoSEQ multiplex PCR. The sample comprises roughly 180,000 clones, over 55% of which are singletons, and under 15% rests with the top ten. The starting material was PBMCs, obtained after 24 months of ibrutinib treatment. The receptors were gathered from a human donor with chronic lymphocytic leukemia.

This chain uses TRBV7-6 with TRBJ2-2, with D perhaps matching TRBD1 (5 bases). Deletions cut 1 base from V and 4 bases from J, with 13 bases between. The germline CDR1 and CDR2 sequences are SGHVS and FNYEAQ. The CDR3 loop spans 16 amino acids. CDR3 sequence: CASSLDLDSSTGELFF. The CDR3 DNA reads as TGTGCCAGCAGCTTAGATCTTGACAGCTCCACCGGGGAGCTGTTTTTT. The variable domain in full, with the rest retrieved from reference TRBV7-6 and TRBJ2-2, is GAGVSQSPRYKVTKRGQDVALRCDPISGHVSLYWYRQALGQGPEFLTYFNYEAQQDKSGLPNDRFSAERPEGSISTLTIQRTEQRDSAMYRCASSLDLDSSTGELFFGEGSRLTVL.

The rearrangement uses TRBV7-9 and TRBJ2-5; D remains unclear. Germline values: CDR1 SEHNR, CDR2 FQNEAQ (reference sequence). Deletions cut 7 bases from V and 2 bases from J, with 14 bases between. The CDR3 covers 14 residues. CDR3 nucleotides: TGTGCCAGCACCAACTTGGGCAGACAAGAGACCCAGTACTTC. Translation: CASTNLGRQETQYF.

The chain employs TRBV10-3 and TRBJ2-7; TRBD2 agrees at 13 bases. The length of the CDR3 is 18 residues. Germline V CDR1 and CDR2: ENHRY, SYGVKD. Trimming took 4 bases from V and 2 from J; bases not matched to a gene: 11. Here the CDR3 reads CAISVRLAGGASTYEQYF. The CDR3 DNA follows: TGTGCCATCAGTGTTAGACTAGCGGGAGGAGCGAGTACCTACGAGCAGTACTTC.

The V and J genes are TRBV9 and TRBJ2-7; D unresolved. This CDR3 is 13 amino acids long. The germline CDR1 and CDR2 sequences are SGDLS and YYNGEE. V was shortened by 0 bases and J by 7 bases, with 11 bases between the two germline ends. CDR3 bases: TGTGCCAGCAGCGTAGCTCAAGAGAGGGAGCAGTACTTC. As protein: CASSVAQEREQYF. Combining the CDR3 with reference TRBV9 and TRBJ2-7 gives the whole variable domain DSGVTQTPKHLITATGQRVTLRCSPRSGDLSVYWYQQSLDQGLQFLIQYYNGEERAKGNILERFSAQQFPDLHSELNLSSLELGDSALYFCASSVAQEREQYFGPGTRLTVT.

This clone was detected once. V is TRBV5-8 and J is TRBJ1-5; no firm D call. V dropped 4 bases and J dropped 4 bases, with 18 bases sitting between them. Germline V gene lookup returns CDR1 SGHTS and CDR2 YDEGEE. This CDR3 region has 16 residues. This chain's CDR3 is CASSPADLWLNQPQHF. In DNA form, the CDR3 reads TGTGCCAGCAGCCCGGCGGATTTGTGGCTAAATCAGCCCCAGCATTTT.

The rearrangement joins TRBV7-9 to TRBJ1-1, with D tentatively TRBD1 (6 bases). The CDR3 is made up of 13 amino acids. From germline, CDR1 is SEHNR and CDR2 FQNEAQ (reference sequence). V gave up 6 bases and J gave up 2 bases, with 10 bases separating them. The CDR3 nucleotides read TGTGCCAGCAGAGCGGGGGGCAACACTGAAGCTTTCTTT. Its protein is CASRAGGNTEAFF.

This rearrangement joins TRBV27 to TRBJ2-5, with TRBD2 matching over 8 bases. The CDR3 covers 15 residues. V was pared by 4 bases and J by 4 bases, with 8 bases of the junction left unmatched. The germline V gene has CDR1 MNHEY and CDR2 SMNVEV (reference sequence). CDR3: CASSSGLAGGETQYF. In nucleotides, the CDR3 is TGTGCCAGCAGTTCCGGACTAGCCGGAGGAGAGACCCAGTACTTC.

This sequence joins TRBV19 and TRBJ2-3, with 13 nucleotides matching TRBD2. The CDR3 is 15 amino acids. Trimming took 7 bases from V and 2 from J; bases not matched to a gene: 3. CDR1 and CDR2 (germline): LNHDA, SQIVND (reference sequence). The DNA for the CDR3 is TGTGCCAGTAAGGGACTAGCGGGGACCACAGATACGCAGTATTTT. As protein: CASKGLAGTTDTQYF.